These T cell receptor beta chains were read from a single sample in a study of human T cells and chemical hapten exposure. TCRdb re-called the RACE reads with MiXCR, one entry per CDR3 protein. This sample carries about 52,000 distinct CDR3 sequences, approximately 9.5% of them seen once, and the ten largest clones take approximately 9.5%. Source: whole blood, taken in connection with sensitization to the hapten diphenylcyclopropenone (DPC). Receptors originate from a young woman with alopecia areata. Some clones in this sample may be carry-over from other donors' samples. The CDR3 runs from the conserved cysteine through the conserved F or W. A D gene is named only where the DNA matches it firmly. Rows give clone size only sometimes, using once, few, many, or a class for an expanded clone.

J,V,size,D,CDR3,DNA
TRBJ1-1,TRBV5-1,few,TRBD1,CASSLQGAYTEAFF,TGCGCCAGCAGCTTACAGGGGGCGTACACTGAAGCTTTCTTT
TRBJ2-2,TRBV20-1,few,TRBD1,CSALPGQGRTGELFF,TGCAGTGCGCTACCGGGACAGGGTCGGACCGGGGAGCTGTTTTTT
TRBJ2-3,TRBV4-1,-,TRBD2,CASSHPRRGTSTDTQYF,TGCGCCAGCAGCCATCCCAGGCGGGGGACTAGCACAGATACGCAGTATTTT
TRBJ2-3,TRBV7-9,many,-,CASTTTGSTDTQYF,TGTGCCAGCACTACCACGGGGAGCACAGATACGCAGTATTTT
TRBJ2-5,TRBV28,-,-,CASRFGLGTQYF,TGTGCCAGCAGATTCGGACTGGGGACCCAGTACTTC
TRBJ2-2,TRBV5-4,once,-,CASSREQGYGELFF,TGTGCCAGCAGCCGGGAACAGGGTTACGGGGAGCTGTTTTTT
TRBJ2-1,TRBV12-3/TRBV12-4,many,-,CASSLETFYNEQFF,TGTGCCAGCAGTTTAGAGACGTTCTACAATGAGCAGTTCTTC
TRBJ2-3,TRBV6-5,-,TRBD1,CASRGQGSDTQYF,TGTGCCAGCAGAGGACAGGGAAGCGATACGCAGTATTTT
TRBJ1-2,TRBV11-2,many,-,CASSIGVQIARGYTF,TGTGCCAGCAGCATAGGGGTACAGATTGCTCGGGGCTACACCTTC
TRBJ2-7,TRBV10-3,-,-,CAISRGPQGNEQYF,TGTGCCATCAGTCGCGGCCCACAGGGTAACGAGCAGTACTTC
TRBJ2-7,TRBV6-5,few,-,CASSYKGSTYEQYF,TGTGCCAGCAGTTACAAGGGGTCTACCTACGAGCAGTACTTC
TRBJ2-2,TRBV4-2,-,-,CASTPGTTTGELFF,TGTGCCAGCACCCCGGGTACCACCACCGGGGAGCTGTTTTTT
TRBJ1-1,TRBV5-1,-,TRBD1,CASSLGTGVCGTEAFF,TGCGCCAGCAGCTTGGGTACAGGGGTCTGTGGCACTGAAGCTTTCTTT
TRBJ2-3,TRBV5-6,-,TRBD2,CASSLGLAGETQYF,TGTGCCAGCAGCTTGGGGCTAGCGGGGGAGACGCAGTATTTT
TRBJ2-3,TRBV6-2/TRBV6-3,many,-,CASSDLDTDTQYF,TGTGCCAGCAGCGACTTGGACACAGATACGCAGTATTTT
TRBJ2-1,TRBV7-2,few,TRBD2,CASSSPRTSGGTNEQFF,TGTGCCAGCAGCTCGCCTAGGACTAGCGGGGGTACCAATGAGCAGTTCTTC
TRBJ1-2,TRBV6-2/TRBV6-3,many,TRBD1,CASSYVYRGFGGYTF,TGTGCCAGCAGTTACGTATACAGGGGATTCGGCGGCTACACCTTC
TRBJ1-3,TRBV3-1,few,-,CASSARRRVDGNTIYF,TGTGCCAGCAGCGCCCGGCGGAGGGTGGACGGAAACACCATATATTTT
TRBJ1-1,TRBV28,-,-,CASSLSIPEAFF,TGTGCCAGCAGTTTGTCGATCCCTGAAGCTTTCTTT
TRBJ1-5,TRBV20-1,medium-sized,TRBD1,CSANRGASNQPQHF,TGCAGTGCTAACAGGGGGGCAAGCAATCAGCCCCAGCATTTT
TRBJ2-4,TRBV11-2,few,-,CASSLISSPSDIQYF,TGTGCCAGCAGCTTAATTTCGTCGCCTTCGGACATTCAGTACTTC
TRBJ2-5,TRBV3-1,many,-,CASSQDRTTRVGTQYF,TGTGCCAGCAGCCAAGATAGGACTACGCGGGTAGGGACCCAGTACTTC
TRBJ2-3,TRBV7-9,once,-,CASSLQSSTDTQYF,TGTGCCAGCAGCTTACAGTCTAGCACAGATACGCAGTATTTT
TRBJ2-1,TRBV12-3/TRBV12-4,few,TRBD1,CASSVRDRGNFEQFF,TGTGCCAGCAGCGTAAGGGACAGGGGTAATTTTGAGCAGTTCTTC